One and the same sample provided the 23 T cell receptor beta chains below, sequenced in a study of T cell responses to AZD1222 COVID-19 vaccine. Assay used: immunoSEQ multiplex PCR; TCRdb lists only in-frame clones, some missing. The sample holds 100,000 to 150,000 clones, about 85% seen once. The sample here was peripheral blood, taken on day 0 of AZD1222 vaccination. The receptors derive from an adult in good health.

This clone appeared once. The V gene is TRBV6-5, the J gene TRBJ2-3, with unresolved D. The germline V and J ends were trimmed by 3 bases and 2 bases, with 15 bases remaining between them. This CDR3 comprises 16 residues. The germline V gene has CDR1 MNHEY and CDR2 SVGAGI. DNA for the CDR3: TGTGCCAGCAGTTATCAGCAGGCTTCTTTCACAGATACGCAGTATTTT. It codes for CASSYQQASFTDTQYF.

V and J are TRBV3-1 (or the pseudogene TRBV3-2) and TRBJ2-2, with 8 bases identical to TRBD1. The CDR3 contains 17 residues. Losses at the gene ends were 6 bases for V and 2 bases for J; bases not matched to a gene: 11. Per the germline V gene, CDR1 is LGHDT and CDR2 is YNNKEL (reference sequence). The CDR3 nucleotides read TGTGCCAGCAGTCGTCGCCGAGGGACAGGCAACACCGGGGAGCTGTTTTTT. Residues: CASSRRRGTGNTGELFF.

This clone has only one observation. J is TRBJ2-1 and V is TRBV7-2; D may be TRBD2 (6 bases). Trimming left V 0 bases short and J 7 bases short, with 13 bases between. The CDR3 runs to 15 residues. Germline V lookup: CDR1 SGHTA, CDR2 FQGNSA. In DNA, the CDR3 is TGTGCCAGCAGCTTAGCGCGTGGAGGGTTAAATGAGCAGTTCTTC. This sequence encodes CASSLARGGLNEQFF.

This clone showed up many times. The CDR3 loop reads CASITGTGETGELFF. As DNA, the CDR3 is TGTGCCAGTATAACCGGGACAGGGGAAACCGGGGAGCTGTTTTTT. V usage is TRBV19 and J usage is TRBJ2-2; TRBD1 matches at 10 bases. This CDR3 is 15 amino acids long. Germline V CDR1 and CDR2: LNHDA, SQIVND (reference sequence). J gave up 5 bases and V 7 bases, and 7 bases lay outside the gene matches.

The chain couples TRBV24-1 to TRBJ1-2, with D maybe TRBD1 (6 bases). This CDR3 contains 15 residues. V was shortened by 5 bases and J by 4 bases, with 16 bases between the two germline ends. Germline V CDR1 and CDR2: KGHDR, SFDVKD. The CDR3 spells CATSAALGTPYGYTF. Here the CDR3 DNA reads TGTGCCACCAGTGCCGCGCTCGGGACACCCTATGGCTACACCTTC.

The V gene is TRBV5-1, the J gene TRBJ2-7; 9 bases fit TRBD1. Germline CDR1 and CDR2: SGHRS and YFSETQ. V lost 4 bases and J lost 5; bases outside the gene matches: 7. The CDR3 sequence is 14 residues long. CDR3 sequence: CASSRGTGPDEQYF. In nucleotides, the CDR3 is TGCGCCAGCAGCAGAGGGACAGGGCCCGACGAGCAGTACTTC.

The CDR3 region is CASSQDSFSTGELFF. CDR3 in DNA: TGTGCCAGCAGCCAAGACAGTTTTAGCACCGGGGAGCTGTTTTTT. J is TRBJ2-2 and V is TRBV4-2; D gene uncertain. The V end lost 0 bases, the J end lost 4 bases, and 9 bases lay between the germline ends. Germline lookup yields CDR1 LGHNA and CDR2 YNFKEQ. The CDR3 extends over 15 amino acids.

V and J are TRBV7-2 and TRBJ1-2; 12 bases fit TRBD1. Germline V gene sequence: CDR1 SGHTA, CDR2 FQGNSA. This CDR3 has 17 residues. J lost 0 bases, V lost 4 bases, and 6 bases had no gene match. The CDR3 DNA reads as TGTGCCAGCAGCTGGGACAGGGGGCTCATAACTAACTATGGCTACACCTTC. Protein sequence: CASSWDRGLITNYGYTF. Using reference TRBV7-2 and TRBJ1-2 for the parts outside the CDR3, the full variable domain is GAGVSQSPSNKVTEKGKDVELRCDPISGHTALYWYRQSLGQGLEFLIYFQGNSAPDKSGLPSDRFSAERTGGSVSTLTIQRTQQEDSAVYLCASSWDRGLITNYGYTFGSGTRLTVV.

The V call is TRBV2, the J call TRBJ2-7; D may be TRBD1 (6 bases). V lost 8 bases and J 4 bases, leaving 18 bases between the germline ends. The CDR3 length is 14 residues. The germline V gene has CDR1 SNHLY and CDR2 FYNNEI. CDR3 loop: CASGQKPMRYEQYF. The CDR3 DNA sequence: TGTGCCAGCGGACAGAAACCTATGAGGTACGAGCAGTACTTC.

The chain is built from TRBV5-4 and TRBJ2-2; no reliable D call. Trimming removed 4 bases at V and 3 bases at J, with 16 bases between. Germline V gene sequence: CDR1 SGHNT, CDR2 YYREEE (reference sequence). CDR3 length: 16 residues. CDR3 loop: CASSPGSPIYTGELFF. The CDR3 DNA reads TGTGCCAGCAGCCCGGGCTCCCCGATTTACACCGGGGAGCTGTTTTTT.

In the case of this clone: The sample contains more than one DNA sequence encoding this CDR3. V and J are TRBV19 and TRBJ2-7; D unclear. V was pared by 5 bases and J by 0 bases, with 11 bases between. The CDR3 sequence is 14 residues long. In germline, CDR1 is LNHDA, CDR2 SQIVND (reference sequence). DNA for the CDR3: TGTGCCAGTAGTTTGCCGGGTAGCTCCTACGAGCAGTACTTC. This codes for CASSLPGSSYEQYF.

The J gene is TRBJ1-4, the V gene TRBV7-6; TRBD1 might be the D (6 bases). Trimming shortened V by 1 base and J by 11 bases, and 20 bases separated the two germline ends. The CDR3 is 16 amino acids. Germline CDR1 is SGHVS and CDR2 is FNYEAQ. CDR3 residues: CASSLEGVRYGNKLFF. In nucleotides, the CDR3 is TGTGCCAGCAGCTTAGAGGGGGTCAGGTACGGGAACAAACTGTTTTTT.

The chain employs TRBV11-3 and TRBJ2-2; 7 bases align to TRBD2. The V gene end was trimmed by 5 bases and the J gene end by 8 bases; junction bases not matched to a gene: 8. There are 14 residues in the CDR3. Germline assignment: CDR1 SGHNT and CDR2 YENEEA. The CDR3: CASSTRSGKGELFF. The CDR3 DNA is TGTGCCAGCAGCACCAGGAGCGGGAAAGGGGAGCTGTTTTTT.

The rearrangement uses TRBV19 and TRBJ2-7; 8 nucleotides agree with TRBD2. Germline V lookup: CDR1 LNHDA, CDR2 SQIVND (reference sequence). With V trimmed by 3 bases and J by 0 bases, 4 bases remained unmatched. The CDR3 is 15 amino acids. The CDR3 nucleotides are TGTGCCAGTAGTATCATTAGCGGGGCCTCCTACGAGCAGTACTTC. It codes for CASSIISGASYEQYF. The variable domain in full, with the rest retrieved from reference TRBV19 and TRBJ2-7, is DGGITQSPKYLFRKEGQNVTLSCEQNLNHDAMYWYRQDPGQGLRLIYYSQIVNDFQKGDIAEGYSVSREKKESFPLTVTSAQKNPTAFYLCASSIISGASYEQYFGPGTRLTVT.

The CDR3 sequence is CASSRDRGLSYEQYF. As DNA, the CDR3 is TGTGCCAGCAGCAGGGACAGGGGCCTTTCCTACGAGCAGTACTTC. This sequence joins TRBV28 and TRBJ2-7; TRBD1 agrees at 10 bases. CDR3 length: 15 amino acids. V was clipped by 6 bases and J by 1 base; unmatched bases: 6. Germline V gives CDR1 MDHEN, CDR2 SYDVKM.

The rearrangement joins TRBV6-5 to TRBJ1-1; D is unclear. CDR3 length equals 13 residues. V lost 8 bases and J lost 7, with 17 bases in between. Germline assignment: CDR1 MNHEY and CDR2 SVGAGI. As DNA, the CDR3 is TGTGCCAGCGGCAGATCCGGTGGGAGTGAAGCTTTCTTT. This sequence encodes CASGRSGGSEAFF.

The V call is TRBV10-3, the J call TRBJ1-1, with 7 bases that match TRBD1. The V gene's germline CDR1 is ENHRY and CDR2 SYGVKD. The CDR3 sequence is 15 residues long. J lost 1 base, V lost 6 bases, and 8 bases had no gene match. This chain's CDR3 is CAIRKDPGGNTEAFF. In DNA, the CDR3 is TGTGCCATCAGGAAGGATCCAGGGGGGAACACTGAAGCTTTCTTT.

The J gene is TRBJ2-7, the V gene TRBV7-2, with 7 bases lining up with TRBD1. The CDR3 runs to 18 residues. Trimming cost V 1 base and J 3 bases; bases outside gene matches: 15. Germline V gene lookup returns CDR1 SGHTA and CDR2 FQGNSA. The CDR3 DNA sequence: TGTGCCAGCAGCTTAGAGGACCCGACAGGGCAATGGGGCTACGAGCAGTACTTC. Its translation is CASSLEDPTGQWGYEQYF.

The rearrangement joins TRBV9 to TRBJ2-1; D possibly uses TRBD1 or TRBD2 (5 bases each). The V end lost 0 bases, the J end lost 3 bases, and 10 bases lay between the germline ends. Germline V gives CDR1 SGDLS, CDR2 YYNGEE. The CDR3 runs to 15 residues. The CDR3 DNA is TGTGCCAGCAGCGTAGACGGGACGGACTACAATGAGCAGTTCTTC. Its translation: CASSVDGTDYNEQFF. Together with reference TRBV9 and TRBJ2-1, the CDR3 gives the full variable domain: DSGVTQTPKHLITATGQRVTLRCSPRSGDLSVYWYQQSLDQGLQFLIQYYNGEERAKGNILERFSAQQFPDLHSELNLSSLELGDSALYFCASSVDGTDYNEQFFGPGTRLTVL.

CDR3 coding DNA: TGTGCCACCAGCCAGGGAACCGCAGATACGCAGTATTTT. Encoded protein: CATSQGTADTQYF. The chain combines TRBV24-1 with TRBJ2-3; a possible D gene is TRBD1 (5 bases). The CDR3 spans 13 residues. Germline V gene sequence: CDR1 KGHDR, CDR2 SFDVKD. Trimming took off 7 bases at V and 4 bases at J, with 11 bases between the two ends.

This chain links TRBV28 with TRBJ2-3; 7 nucleotides align to TRBD2. This CDR3 has 15 amino acids. Germline V gene lookup returns CDR1 MDHEN and CDR2 SYDVKM. Trimming took 6 bases from V and 0 from J; bases not matched to a gene: 6. CDR3 region: CASSRGETSTDTQYF. As DNA, the CDR3 is TGTGCCAGCAGCCGGGGGGAAACTAGCACAGATACGCAGTATTTT.

The chain carries TRBV11-2 and TRBJ1-1, with D maybe TRBD1 (5 bases). V dropped 7 bases and J dropped 1 base, with 10 bases sitting between them. This CDR3 contains 13 residues. Looked up from germline, CDR1 is SGHAT and CDR2 is FQNNGV. The chain's CDR3 is CASNPDRNTEAFF. The DNA of the CDR3 is TGTGCCAGCAACCCCGACAGGAACACTGAAGCTTTCTTT. Supplemented by reference TRBV11-2 and TRBJ1-1, the full variable domain reads EAGVAQSPRYKIIEKRQSVAFWCNPISGHATLYWYQQILGQGPKLLIQFQNNGVVDDSQLPKDRFSAERLKGVDSTLKIQPAKLEDSAVYLCASNPDRNTEAFFGQGTRLTVV.

This rearrangement joins TRBV11-2 to TRBJ2-3; 9 bases are a match to TRBD2. Germline-derived CDR1 and CDR2 are SGHAT and FQNNGV. The CDR3 consists of 16 residues. V gave up 3 bases and J gave up 9 bases; unmatched junction bases: 13. The CDR3 is CASSFLLAGGVGTQYF. The CDR3 nucleotides are TGTGCCAGCAGCTTCCTACTAGCGGGCGGGGTTGGCACGCAGTATTTT.